The entry below gives a single T cell receptor (beta chain) sequence along with its context. These data originate in a study of cytomegalovirus exposure and HLA in healthy donors. Both 60 Vbeta primers and 13 Jbeta primers went into the PCR. The method was immunoSEQ multiplex PCR; TCRdb's version includes in-frame clones alone and lacks a portion of them. The sample holds around 180,000 clones; approximately 80% are singletons and the top ten take approximately 1.1%. Germline V gives CDR1 SNHLY, CDR2 FYNNEI. V lost 8 bases, J lost 6 bases, and 21 bases lay in between. This CDR3 spans 15 amino acids. The chain employs TRBV2 and TRBJ2-3; D not certain. The specimen sequenced was PBMCs. The clonotype comes from a middle-aged woman in good health and CMV-seronegative. This chain's CDR3 is CASQRDRVLPDTQYF. CDR3 nucleotide sequence: TGTGCCAGCCAGAGAGACCGGGTCCTCCCCGATACGCAGTATTTT.